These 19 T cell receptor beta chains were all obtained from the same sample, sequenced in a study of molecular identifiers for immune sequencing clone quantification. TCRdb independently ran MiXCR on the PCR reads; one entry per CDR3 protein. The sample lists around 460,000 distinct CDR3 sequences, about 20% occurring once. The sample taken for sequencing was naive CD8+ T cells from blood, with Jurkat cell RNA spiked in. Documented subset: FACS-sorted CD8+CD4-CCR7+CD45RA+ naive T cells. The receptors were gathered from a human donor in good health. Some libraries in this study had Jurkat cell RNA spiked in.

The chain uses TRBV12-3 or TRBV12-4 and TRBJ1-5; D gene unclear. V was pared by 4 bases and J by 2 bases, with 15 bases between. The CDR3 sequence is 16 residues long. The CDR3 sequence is CASSSGNPQGNQPQHF. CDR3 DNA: TGTGCCAGCAGTTCCGGGAACCCCCAGGGCAATCAGCCCCAGCATTTT.

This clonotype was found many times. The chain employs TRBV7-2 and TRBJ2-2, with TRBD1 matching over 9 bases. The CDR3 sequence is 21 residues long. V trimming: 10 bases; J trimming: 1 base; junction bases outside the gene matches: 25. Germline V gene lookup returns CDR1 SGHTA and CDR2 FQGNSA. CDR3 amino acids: CATRFKAPWTGETVNTGELFF. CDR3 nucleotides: TGTGCCACTAGGTTCAAAGCCCCTTGGACAGGGGAGACTGTGAACACCGGGGAGCTGTTTTTT.

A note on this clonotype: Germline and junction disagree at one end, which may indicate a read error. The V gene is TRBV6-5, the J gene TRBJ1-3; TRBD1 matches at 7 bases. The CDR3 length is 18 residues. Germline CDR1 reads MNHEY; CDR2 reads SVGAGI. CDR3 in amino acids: CASSYGQGDLFSGNAIYF. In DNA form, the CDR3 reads TGTGCCAGCAGTTACGGGCAGGGGGATCTTTTCTCTGGAAACGCCATATATTTT.

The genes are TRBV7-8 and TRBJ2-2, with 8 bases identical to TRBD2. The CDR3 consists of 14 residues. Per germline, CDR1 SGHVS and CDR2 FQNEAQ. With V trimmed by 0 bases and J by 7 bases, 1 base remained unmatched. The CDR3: CASSLAGTSGELFF. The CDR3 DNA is TGTGCCAGCAGCTTAGCGGGGACTAGCGGGGAGCTGTTTTTT.

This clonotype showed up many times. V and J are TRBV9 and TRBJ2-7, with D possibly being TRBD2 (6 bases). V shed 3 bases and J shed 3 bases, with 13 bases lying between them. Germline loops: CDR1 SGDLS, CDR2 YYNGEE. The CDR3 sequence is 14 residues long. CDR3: CASSGSSGHYEQYF. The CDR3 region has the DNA TGTGCCAGCAGCGGTTCCAGCGGGCACTACGAGCAGTACTTC.

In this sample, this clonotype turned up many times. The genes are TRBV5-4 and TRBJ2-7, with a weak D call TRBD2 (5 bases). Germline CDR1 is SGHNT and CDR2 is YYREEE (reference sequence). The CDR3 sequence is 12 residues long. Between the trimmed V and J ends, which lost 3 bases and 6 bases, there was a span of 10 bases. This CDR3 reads CASSSGMAEQYF. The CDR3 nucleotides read TGTGCCAGCAGCTCGGGGATGGCCGAGCAGTACTTC. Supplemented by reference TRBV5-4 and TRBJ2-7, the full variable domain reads ETGVTQSPTHLIKTRGQQVTLRCSSQSGHNTVSWYQQALGQGPQFIFQYYREEENGRGNFPPRFSGLQFPNYSSELNVNALELDDSALYLCASSSGMAEQYFGPGTRLTVT.

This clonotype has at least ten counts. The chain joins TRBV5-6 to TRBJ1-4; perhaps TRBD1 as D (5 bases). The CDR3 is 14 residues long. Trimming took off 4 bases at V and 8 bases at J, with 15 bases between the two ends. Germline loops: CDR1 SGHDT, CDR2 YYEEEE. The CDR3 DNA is TGTGCCAGCAGCATGGGACCGAGCCAGGAAAAACTGTTTTTT. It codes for CASSMGPSQEKLFF.

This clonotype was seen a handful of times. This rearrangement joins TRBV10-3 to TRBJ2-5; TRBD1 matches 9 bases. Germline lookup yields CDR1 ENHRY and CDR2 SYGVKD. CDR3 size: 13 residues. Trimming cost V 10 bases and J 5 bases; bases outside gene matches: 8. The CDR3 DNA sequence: TGTGCCACCGAGACAGGGGGGGGTGAGACCCAGTACTTC. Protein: CATETGGGETQYF.

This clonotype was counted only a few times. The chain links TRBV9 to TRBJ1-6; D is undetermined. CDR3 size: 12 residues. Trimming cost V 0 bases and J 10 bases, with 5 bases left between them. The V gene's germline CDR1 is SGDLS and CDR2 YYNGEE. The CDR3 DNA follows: TGTGCCAGCAGCGTAGCAGACTCACCCCTCCACTTT. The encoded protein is CASSVADSPLHF.

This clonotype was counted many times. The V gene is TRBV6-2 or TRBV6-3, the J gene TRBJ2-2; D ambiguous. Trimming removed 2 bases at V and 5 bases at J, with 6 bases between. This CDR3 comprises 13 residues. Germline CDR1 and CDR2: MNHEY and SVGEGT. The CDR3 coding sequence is TGTGCCAGCAGTTACAGTCTAACCGGGGAGCTGTTTTTT. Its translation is CASSYSLTGELFF.

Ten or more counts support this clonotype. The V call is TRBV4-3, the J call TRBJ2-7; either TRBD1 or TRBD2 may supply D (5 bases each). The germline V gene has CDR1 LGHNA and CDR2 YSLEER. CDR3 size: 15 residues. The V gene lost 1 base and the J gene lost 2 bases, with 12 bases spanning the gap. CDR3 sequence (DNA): TGCGCCAGCAGCCAAGGCTGGGGGAGAGCCTACGAGCAGTACTTC. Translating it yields CASSQGWGRAYEQYF.

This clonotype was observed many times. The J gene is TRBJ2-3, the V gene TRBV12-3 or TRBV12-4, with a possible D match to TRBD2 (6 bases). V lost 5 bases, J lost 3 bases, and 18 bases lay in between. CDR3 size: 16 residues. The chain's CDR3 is CASSLQRVRRTDTQYF. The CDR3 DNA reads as TGTGCCAGCAGTCTGCAGCGGGTACGGCGTACAGATACGCAGTATTTT.

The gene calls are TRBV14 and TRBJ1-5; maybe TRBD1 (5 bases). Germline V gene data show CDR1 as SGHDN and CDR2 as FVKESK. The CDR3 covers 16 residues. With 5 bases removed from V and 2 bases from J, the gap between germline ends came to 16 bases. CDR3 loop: CASSDRDRRGNQPQHF. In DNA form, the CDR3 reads TGTGCCAGCAGCGACCGGGACCGGCGGGGCAATCAGCCCCAGCATTTT.

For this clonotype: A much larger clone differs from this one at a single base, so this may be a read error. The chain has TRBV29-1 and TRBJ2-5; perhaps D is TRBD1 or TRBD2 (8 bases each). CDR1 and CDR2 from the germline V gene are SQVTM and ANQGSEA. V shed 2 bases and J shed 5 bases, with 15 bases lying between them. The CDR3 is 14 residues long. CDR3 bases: TGCAGCGTTGAACCAGGGGGCGGGAGGGAGACCCAGTACTTC. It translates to CSVEPGGGRETQYF.

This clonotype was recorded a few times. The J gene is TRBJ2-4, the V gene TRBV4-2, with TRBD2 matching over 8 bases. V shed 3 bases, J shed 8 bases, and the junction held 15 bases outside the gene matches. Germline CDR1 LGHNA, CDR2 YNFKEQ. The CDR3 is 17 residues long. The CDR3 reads CASSHEVSGRVLDIQYF. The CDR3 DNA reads TGTGCCAGCAGCCACGAGGTCAGCGGGAGAGTCCTTGACATTCAGTACTTC.

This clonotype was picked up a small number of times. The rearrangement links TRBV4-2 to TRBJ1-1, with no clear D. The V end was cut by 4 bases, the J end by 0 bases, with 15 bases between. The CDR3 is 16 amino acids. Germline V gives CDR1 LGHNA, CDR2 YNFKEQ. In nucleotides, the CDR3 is TGTGCCAGCAGCCCAACAAGAACACAAATGAACACTGAAGCTTTCTTT. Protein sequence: CASSPTRTQMNTEAFF.

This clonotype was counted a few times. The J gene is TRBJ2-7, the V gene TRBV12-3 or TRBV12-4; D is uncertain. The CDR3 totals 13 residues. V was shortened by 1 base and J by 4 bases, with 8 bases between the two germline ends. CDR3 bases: TGTGCCAGCAGTTTAGTGGCAGCTTACGAGCAGTACTTC. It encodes CASSLVAAYEQYF.

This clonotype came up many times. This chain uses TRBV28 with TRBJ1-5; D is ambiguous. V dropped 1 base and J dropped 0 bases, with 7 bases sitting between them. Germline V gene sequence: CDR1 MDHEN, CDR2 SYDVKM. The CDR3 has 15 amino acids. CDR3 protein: CASSLSLYSNQPQHF. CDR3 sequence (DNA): TGTGCCAGCAGTTTATCTCTTTATAGCAATCAGCCCCAGCATTTT.

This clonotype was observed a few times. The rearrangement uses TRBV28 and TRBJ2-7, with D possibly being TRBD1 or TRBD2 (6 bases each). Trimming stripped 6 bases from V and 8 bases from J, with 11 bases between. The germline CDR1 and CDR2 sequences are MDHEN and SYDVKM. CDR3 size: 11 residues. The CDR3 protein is CASSRGTKQYF. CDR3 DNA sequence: TGTGCCAGCAGCCGGGGGACAAAGCAGTACTTC.